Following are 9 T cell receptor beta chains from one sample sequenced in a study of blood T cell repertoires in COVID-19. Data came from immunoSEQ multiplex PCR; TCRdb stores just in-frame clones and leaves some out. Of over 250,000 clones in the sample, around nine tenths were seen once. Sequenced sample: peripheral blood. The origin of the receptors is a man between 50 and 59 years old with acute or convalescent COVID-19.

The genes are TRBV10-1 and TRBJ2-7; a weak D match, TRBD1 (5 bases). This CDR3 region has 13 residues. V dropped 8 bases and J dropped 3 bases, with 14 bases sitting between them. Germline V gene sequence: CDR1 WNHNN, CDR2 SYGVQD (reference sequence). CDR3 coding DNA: TGCGCCAGCGCCAGGGAAATTAGCTACGAGCAGTACTTC. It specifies CASAREISYEQYF.

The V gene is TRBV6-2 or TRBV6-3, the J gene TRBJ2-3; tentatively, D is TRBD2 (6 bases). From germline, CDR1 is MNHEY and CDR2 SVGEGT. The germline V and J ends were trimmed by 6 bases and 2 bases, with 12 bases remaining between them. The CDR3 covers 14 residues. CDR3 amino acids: CASSRDLTTDTQYF. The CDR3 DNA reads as TGTGCCAGCAGCCGGGACTTAACCACAGATACGCAGTATTTT.

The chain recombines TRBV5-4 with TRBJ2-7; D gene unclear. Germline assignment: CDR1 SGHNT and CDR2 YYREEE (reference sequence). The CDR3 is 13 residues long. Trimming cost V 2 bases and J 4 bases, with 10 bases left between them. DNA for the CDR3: TGTGCCAGCAGCTTCTCCCCGGTTTACGAGCAGTACTTC. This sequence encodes CASSFSPVYEQYF.

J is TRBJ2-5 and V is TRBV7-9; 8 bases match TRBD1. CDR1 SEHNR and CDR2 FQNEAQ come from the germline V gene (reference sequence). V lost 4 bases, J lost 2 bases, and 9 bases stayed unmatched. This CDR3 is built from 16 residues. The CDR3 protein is CASSSRWTGSQETQYF. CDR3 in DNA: TGTGCCAGCAGCTCGCGATGGACAGGGAGTCAAGAGACCCAGTACTTC.

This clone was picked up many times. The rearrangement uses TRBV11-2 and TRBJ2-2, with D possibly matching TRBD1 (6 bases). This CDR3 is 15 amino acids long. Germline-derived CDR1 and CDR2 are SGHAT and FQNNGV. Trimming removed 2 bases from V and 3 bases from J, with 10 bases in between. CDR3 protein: CASSLPGVYTGELFF. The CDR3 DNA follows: TGTGCCAGCAGCTTACCAGGGGTCTACACCGGGGAGCTGTTTTTT.

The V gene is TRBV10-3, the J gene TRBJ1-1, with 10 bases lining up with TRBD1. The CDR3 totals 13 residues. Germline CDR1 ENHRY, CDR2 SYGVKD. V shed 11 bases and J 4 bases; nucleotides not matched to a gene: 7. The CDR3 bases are TGTGCCTCCGGGGACAGGGGAGGCACTGAAGCTTTCTTT. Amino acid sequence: CASGDRGGTEAFF.

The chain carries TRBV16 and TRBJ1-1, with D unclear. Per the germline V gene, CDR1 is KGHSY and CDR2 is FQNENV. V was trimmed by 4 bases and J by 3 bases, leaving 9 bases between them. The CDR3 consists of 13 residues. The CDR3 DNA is TGTGCCAGCAGCCCTCCTGGGCACACTGAAGCTTTCTTT. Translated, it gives CASSPPGHTEAFF.

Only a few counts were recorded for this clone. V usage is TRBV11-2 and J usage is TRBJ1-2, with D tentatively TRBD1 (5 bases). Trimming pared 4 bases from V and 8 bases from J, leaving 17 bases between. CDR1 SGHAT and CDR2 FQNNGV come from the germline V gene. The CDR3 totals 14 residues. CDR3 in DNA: TGTGCCAGCAGCTACCCGCCCAGGGCCCGGGGCTACACCTTC. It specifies CASSYPPRARGYTF.

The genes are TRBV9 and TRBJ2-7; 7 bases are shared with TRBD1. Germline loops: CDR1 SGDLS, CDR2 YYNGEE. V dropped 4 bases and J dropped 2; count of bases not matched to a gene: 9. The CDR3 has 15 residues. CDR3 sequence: CASSPLETGPYEQYF. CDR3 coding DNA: TGTGCCAGCAGCCCCCTCGAGACAGGGCCCTACGAGCAGTACTTC.